This T cell receptor (beta chain) is from a study of identifying expanded T cells in peripheral blood. Sequenced by immunoSEQ multiplex PCR; TCRdb stores in-frame clones only, minus some. The repertoire holds around 81,000 clones, with about 88% as singletons. Trimming stripped 7 bases from V and 4 bases from J, with 16 bases between. This CDR3 contains 13 residues. The germline gives CDR1 GTSNPN, CDR2 SVGIG (reference sequence). During the collection period, no donor immune events like infections were recorded. Points from the study as a whole: Technical replicates showed roughly 1.2 changed clones; two weeks approximately 15; four weeks 19.

On this clone: Its antigen is not identified.

The source material was blood. The chain links TRBV30 to TRBJ1-2; possible D gene TRBD1, 6 bases. This clonotype was obtained from a person between 18 and 75 years old in good health. The CDR3 region is CAYKPGHPYGYTF. In DNA, the CDR3 is TGTGCCTACAAACCGGGACACCCCTATGGCTACACCTTC.